The 4 T cell receptor beta chains below come from one sample, sequenced in a study of shared clonotypes between healthy human individuals. Sequencing was performed with immunoSEQ multiplex PCR; in TCRdb, only in-frame clones are kept and a portion is missing. The sample carries about 480,000 clones, about four fifths recorded once. Material for sequencing was PBMCs. These receptors came from a middle-aged woman in good health. Some clones in this sample may be carry-over from other donors' samples.

J is TRBJ2-7 and V is TRBV27, with D unclear. This CDR3 is built from 13 residues. Trimming pared 1 base from V and 1 base from J, leaving 5 bases between. Germline V gene data show CDR1 as MNHEY and CDR2 as SMNVEV (reference sequence). The CDR3 is CASSLFPSYEQYF. The CDR3 DNA is TGTGCCAGCAGTTTATTTCCTTCCTACGAGCAGTACTTC.

The rearrangement joins TRBV5-4 to TRBJ2-7, with TRBD1 matching 9 bases. The CDR3 loop spans 15 amino acids. The germline gives CDR1 SGHNT, CDR2 YYREEE (reference sequence). V was pared by 4 bases and J by 2 bases, with 7 bases of the junction left unmatched. The CDR3 loop reads CASSQGQGRTYEQYF. The DNA of the CDR3 is TGTGCCAGCAGCCAGGGACAGGGCCGTACCTACGAGCAGTACTTC.

The V and J genes are TRBV19 and TRBJ1-1; D perhaps matches TRBD1 (5 bases). V was pared by 10 bases and J by 0 bases, with 18 bases between. The CDR3 is made up of 15 amino acids. Germline-derived CDR1 and CDR2 are LNHDA and SQIVND (reference sequence). CDR3 sequence: CATRDWRRLNTEAFF. CDR3 nucleotide sequence: TGTGCCACAAGGGACTGGCGTAGATTGAACACTGAAGCTTTCTTT.

CDR3: CASSPDTGGNTIYF. CDR3 sequence (DNA): TGTGCCAGCTCACCTGATACAGGGGGAAACACCATATATTTT. The V gene is TRBV18, the J gene TRBJ1-3, with D tentatively TRBD1 (6 bases). Trimming removed 3 bases at V and 4 bases at J, with 10 bases between. Germline-derived CDR1 and CDR2 are KGHSH and LQKENI. The CDR3 extends over 14 amino acids. The entire variable domain, with the rest obtained from reference TRBV18 and TRBJ1-3, is as follows: NAGVMQNPRHLVRRRGQEARLRCSPMKGHSHVYWYRQLPEEGLKFMVYLQKENIIDESGMPKERFSAEFPKEGPSILRIQQVVRGDSAAYFCASSPDTGGNTIYFGEGSWLTVV.